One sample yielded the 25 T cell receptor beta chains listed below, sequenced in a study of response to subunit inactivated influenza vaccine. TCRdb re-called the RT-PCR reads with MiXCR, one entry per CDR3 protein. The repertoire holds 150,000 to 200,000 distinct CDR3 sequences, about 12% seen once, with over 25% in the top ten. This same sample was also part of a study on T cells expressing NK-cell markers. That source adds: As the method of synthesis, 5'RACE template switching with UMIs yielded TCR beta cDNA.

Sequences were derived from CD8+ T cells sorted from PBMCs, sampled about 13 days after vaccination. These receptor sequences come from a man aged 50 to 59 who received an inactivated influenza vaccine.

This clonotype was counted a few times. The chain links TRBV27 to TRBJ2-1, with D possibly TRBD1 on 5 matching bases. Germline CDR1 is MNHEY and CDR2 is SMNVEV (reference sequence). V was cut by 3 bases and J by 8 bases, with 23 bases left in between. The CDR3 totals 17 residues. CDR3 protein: CASSFSRGHPKGDEQFF. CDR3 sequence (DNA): TGTGCCAGCAGTTTCTCTAGGGGCCACCCCAAAGGCGATGAGCAGTTCTTC.

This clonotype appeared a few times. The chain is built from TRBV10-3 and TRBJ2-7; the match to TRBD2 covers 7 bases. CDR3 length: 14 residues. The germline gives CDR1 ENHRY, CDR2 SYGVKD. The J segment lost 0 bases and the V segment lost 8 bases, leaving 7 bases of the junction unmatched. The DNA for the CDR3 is TGTGCCATCGGGCGGGAGATTAGCTCCTACGAGCAGTACTTC. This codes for CAIGREISSYEQYF.

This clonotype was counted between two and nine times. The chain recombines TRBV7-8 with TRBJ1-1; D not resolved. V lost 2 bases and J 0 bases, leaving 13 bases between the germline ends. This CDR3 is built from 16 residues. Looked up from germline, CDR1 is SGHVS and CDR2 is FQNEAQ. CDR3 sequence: CASSLNGGSMNTEAFF. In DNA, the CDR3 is TGTGCCAGCAGCTTAAATGGAGGTAGCATGAACACTGAAGCTTTCTTT.

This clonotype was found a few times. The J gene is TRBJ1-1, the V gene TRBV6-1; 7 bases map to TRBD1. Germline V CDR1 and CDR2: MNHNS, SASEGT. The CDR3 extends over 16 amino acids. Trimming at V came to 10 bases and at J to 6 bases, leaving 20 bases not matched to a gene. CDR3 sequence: CATPKFDREGWAEAFF. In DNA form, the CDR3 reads TGTGCCACCCCAAAATTCGACAGGGAGGGGTGGGCTGAAGCTTTCTTT.

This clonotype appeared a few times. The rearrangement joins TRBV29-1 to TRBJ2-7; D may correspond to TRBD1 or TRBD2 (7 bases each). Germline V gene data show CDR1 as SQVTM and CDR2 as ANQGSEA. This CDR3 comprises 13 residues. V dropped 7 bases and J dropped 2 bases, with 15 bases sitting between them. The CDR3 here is CSARPGGAYEQYF. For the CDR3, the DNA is TGCAGCGCCCGCCCAGGGGGGGCCTACGAGCAGTACTTC.

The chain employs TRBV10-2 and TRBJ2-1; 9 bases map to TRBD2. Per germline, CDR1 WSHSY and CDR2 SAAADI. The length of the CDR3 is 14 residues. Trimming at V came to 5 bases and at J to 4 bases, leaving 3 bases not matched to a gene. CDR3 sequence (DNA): TGCGCCAGCAGTACTAGCGGGTTATACAATGAGCAGTTCTTC. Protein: CASSTSGLYNEQFF.

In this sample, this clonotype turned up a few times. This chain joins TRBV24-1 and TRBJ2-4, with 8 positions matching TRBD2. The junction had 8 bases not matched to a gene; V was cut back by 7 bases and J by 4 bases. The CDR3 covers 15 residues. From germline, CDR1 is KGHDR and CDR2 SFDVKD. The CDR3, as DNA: TGTGCCACCAGCAGTAGCGGGGAGATAAAAAACATTCAGTACTTC. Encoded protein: CATSSSGEIKNIQYF.

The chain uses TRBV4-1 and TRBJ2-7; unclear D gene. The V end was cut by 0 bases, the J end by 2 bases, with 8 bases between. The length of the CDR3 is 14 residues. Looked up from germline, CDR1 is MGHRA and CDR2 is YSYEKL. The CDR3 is CASSQDGSPYEQYF. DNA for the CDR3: TGCGCCAGCAGCCAAGATGGCAGCCCCTACGAGCAGTACTTC.

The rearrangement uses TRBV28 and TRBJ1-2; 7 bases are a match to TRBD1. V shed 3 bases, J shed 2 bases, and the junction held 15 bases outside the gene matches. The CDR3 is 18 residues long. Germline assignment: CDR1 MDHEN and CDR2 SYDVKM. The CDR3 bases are TGTGCCAGCAGTTTCTCGGGCAGGGGGGTAGGGTTCAACTATGGCTACACCTTC. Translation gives CASSFSGRGVGFNYGYTF.

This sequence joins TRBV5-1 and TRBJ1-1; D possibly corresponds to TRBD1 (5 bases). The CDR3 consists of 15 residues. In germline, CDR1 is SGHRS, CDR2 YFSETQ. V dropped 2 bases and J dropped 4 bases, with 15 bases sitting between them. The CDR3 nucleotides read TGCGCCAGCAGCTTAGAGGGGCTTTGGGGCACTGAAGCTTTCTTT. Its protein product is CASSLEGLWGTEAFF.

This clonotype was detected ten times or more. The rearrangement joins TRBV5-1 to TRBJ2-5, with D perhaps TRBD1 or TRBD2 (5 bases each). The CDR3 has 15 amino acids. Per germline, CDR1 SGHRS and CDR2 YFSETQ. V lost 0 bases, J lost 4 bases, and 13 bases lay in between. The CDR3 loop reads CASSLEGTPGETQYF. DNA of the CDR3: TGCGCCAGCAGCTTGGAGGGGACCCCGGGAGAGACCCAGTACTTC.

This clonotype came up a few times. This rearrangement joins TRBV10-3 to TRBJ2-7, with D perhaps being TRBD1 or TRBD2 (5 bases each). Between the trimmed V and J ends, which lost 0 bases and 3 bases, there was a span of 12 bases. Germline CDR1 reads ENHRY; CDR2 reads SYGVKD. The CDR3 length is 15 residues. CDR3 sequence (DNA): TGTGCCATCAGTGAGTCGGCTAGCACAGGCTACGAGCAGTACTTC. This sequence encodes CAISESASTGYEQYF.

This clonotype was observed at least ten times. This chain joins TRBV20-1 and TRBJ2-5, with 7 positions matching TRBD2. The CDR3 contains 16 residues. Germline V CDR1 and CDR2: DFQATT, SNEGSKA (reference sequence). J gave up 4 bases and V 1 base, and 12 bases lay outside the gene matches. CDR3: CSARVAAGVFLETQYF. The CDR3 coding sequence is TGCAGTGCTAGAGTGGCGGCGGGAGTTTTTTTAGAGACCCAGTACTTC.

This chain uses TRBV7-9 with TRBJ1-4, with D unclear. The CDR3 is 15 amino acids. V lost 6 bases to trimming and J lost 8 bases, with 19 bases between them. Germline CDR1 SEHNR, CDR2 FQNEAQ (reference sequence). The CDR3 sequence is CASSPPGNLREKLFF. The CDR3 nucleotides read TGTGCCAGCAGTCCGCCCGGAAATCTACGGGAAAAACTGTTTTTT.

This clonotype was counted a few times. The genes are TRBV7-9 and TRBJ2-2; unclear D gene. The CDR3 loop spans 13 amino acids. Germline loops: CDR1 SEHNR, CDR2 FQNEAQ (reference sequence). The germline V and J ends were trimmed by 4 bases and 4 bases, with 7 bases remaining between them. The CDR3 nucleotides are TGTGCCAGCAGCTGGACGTCCACCGGGGAGCTGTTTTTT. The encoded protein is CASSWTSTGELFF. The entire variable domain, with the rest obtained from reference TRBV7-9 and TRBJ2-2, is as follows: DTGVSQNPRHKITKRGQNVTFRCDPISEHNRLYWYRQTLGQGPEFLTYFQNEAQLEKSRLLSDRFSAERPKGSFSTLEIQRTEQGDSAMYLCASSWTSTGELFFGEGSRLTVL.

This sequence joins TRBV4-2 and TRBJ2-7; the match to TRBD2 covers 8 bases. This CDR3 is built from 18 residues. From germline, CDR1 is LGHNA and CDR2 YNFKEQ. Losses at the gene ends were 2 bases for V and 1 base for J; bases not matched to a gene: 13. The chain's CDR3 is CASSQRIISGILSYEQYF. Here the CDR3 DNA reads TGTGCCAGCAGCCAAAGGATTATTAGCGGGATTCTATCCTACGAGCAGTACTTC.

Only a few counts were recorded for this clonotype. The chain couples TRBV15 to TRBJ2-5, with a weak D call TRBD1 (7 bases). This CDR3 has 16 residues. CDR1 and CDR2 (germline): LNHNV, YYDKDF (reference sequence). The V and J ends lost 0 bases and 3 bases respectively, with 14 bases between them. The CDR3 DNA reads TGTGCCACCAGCAGAGATAGGAGGGACAGTGAAGAGACCCAGTACTTC. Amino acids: CATSRDRRDSEETQYF.

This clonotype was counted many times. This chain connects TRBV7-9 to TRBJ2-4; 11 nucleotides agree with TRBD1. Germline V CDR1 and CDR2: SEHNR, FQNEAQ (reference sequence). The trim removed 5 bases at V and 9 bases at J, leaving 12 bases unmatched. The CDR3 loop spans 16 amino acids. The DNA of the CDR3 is TGTGCCAGCAGCCTCAATTCCGGGACAGGGGGAATCATTCAGTACTTC. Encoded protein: CASSLNSGTGGIIQYF. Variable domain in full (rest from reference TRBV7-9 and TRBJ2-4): DTGVSQNPRHKITKRGQNVTFRCDPISEHNRLYWYRQTLGQGPEFLTYFQNEAQLEKSRLLSDRFSAERPKGSFSTLEIQRTEQGDSAMYLCASSLNSGTGGIIQYFGAGTRLSVL.

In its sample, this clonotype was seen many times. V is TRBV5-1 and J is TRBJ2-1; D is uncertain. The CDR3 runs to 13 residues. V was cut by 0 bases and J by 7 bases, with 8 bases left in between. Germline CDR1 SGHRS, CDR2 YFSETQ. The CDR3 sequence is CASSLAGWNEQFF. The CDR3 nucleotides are TGCGCCAGCAGCTTGGCCGGTTGGAATGAGCAGTTCTTC.

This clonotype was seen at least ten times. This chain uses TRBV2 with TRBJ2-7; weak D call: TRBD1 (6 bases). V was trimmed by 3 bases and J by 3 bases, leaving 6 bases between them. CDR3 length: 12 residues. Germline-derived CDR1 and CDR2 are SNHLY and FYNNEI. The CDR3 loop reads CASSDRGYEQYF. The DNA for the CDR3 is TGTGCCAGCAGTGACAGGGGCTACGAGCAGTACTTC.

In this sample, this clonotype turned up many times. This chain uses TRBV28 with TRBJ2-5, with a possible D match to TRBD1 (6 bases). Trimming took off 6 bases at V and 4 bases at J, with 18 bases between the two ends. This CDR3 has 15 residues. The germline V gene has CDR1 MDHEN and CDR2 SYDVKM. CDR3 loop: CASRHAGDFGETQYF. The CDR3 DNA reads TGTGCCAGCAGGCACGCAGGGGATTTCGGAGAGACCCAGTACTTC. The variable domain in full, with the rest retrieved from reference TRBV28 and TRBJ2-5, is DVKVTQSSRYLVKRTGEKVFLECVQDMDHENMFWYRQDPGLGLRLIYFSYDVKMKEKGDIPEGYSVSREKKERFSLILESASTNQTSMYLCASRHAGDFGETQYFGPGTRLLVL.

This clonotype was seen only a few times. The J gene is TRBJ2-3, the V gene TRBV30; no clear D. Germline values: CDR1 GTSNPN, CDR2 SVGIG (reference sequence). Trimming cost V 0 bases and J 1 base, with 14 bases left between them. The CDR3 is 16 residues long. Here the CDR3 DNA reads TGTGCCTGGAGTGTAAGCTGGCAAGACCGCACAGATACGCAGTATTTT. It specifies CAWSVSWQDRTDTQYF.

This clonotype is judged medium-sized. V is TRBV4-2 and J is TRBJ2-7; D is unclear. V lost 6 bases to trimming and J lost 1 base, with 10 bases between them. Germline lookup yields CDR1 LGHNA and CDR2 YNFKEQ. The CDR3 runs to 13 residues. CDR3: CASSQWISYEQYF. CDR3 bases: TGTGCCAGCAGTCAATGGATTTCCTACGAGCAGTACTTC.

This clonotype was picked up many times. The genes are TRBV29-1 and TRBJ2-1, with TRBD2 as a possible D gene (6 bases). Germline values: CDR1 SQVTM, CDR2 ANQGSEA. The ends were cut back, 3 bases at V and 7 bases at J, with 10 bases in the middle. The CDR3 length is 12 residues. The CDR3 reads CSVEGGMNEQFF. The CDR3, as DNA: TGCAGCGTTGAGGGGGGAATGAATGAGCAGTTCTTC.

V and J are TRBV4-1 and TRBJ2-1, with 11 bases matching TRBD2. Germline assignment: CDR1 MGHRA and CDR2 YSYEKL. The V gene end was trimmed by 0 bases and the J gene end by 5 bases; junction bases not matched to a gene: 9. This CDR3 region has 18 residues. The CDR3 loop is CASSQDDTSGSAHNEQFF. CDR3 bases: TGCGCCAGCAGCCAAGATGATACTAGCGGGAGTGCTCACAATGAGCAGTTCTTC.